This T cell receptor (beta chain) was sequenced during a study of CD8 T cells in ankylosing spondylitis. Each CDR3 protein gets one entry after TCRdb re-called the 5' RACE reads with MiXCR. This table holds about 340,000 distinct CDR3 sequences, around 15% found once. Details on this clonotype: Its antigen is currently unknown.

Whole-study findings and limits: A TCR beta motif of eight highly homologous variants appeared characteristic of ankylosing spondylitis blood. Reactive arthritis synovial fluid and blood previously showed some of these motif variants.

This receptor was obtained from a male donor with ankylosing spondylitis or in good health (not recorded which). The sequenced sample was blood, either unsorted or a sorted T cell fraction (not recorded which).

The CDR3 sequence: CASSSGGTGVNFDEQFF. The CDR3, as DNA: TGTGCCAGCAGCTCGGGAGGCACGGGGGTCAACTTCGATGAGCAGTTCTTC. The chain combines TRBV5-8 with TRBJ2-1; 7 nucleotides match TRBD2. Germline CDR1 and CDR2: SGHTS and YDEGEE. Germline trimming cut 3 bases from V and 8 bases from J; bases unmatched to any gene: 17. CDR3 size: 17 residues.